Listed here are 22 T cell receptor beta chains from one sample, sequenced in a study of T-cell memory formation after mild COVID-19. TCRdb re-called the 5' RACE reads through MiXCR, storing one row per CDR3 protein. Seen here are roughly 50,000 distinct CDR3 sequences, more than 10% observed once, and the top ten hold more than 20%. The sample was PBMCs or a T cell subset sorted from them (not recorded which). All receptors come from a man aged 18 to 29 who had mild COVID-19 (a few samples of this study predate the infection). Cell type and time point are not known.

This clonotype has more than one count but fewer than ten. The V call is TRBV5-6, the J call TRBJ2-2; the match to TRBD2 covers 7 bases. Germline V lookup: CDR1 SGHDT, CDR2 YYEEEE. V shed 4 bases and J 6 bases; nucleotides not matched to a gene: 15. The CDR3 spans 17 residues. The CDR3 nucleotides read TGTGCCAGCAGCGACGGGGTCGGAGCAGCGGGGTCCGGGGAGCTGTTTTTT. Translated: CASSDGVGAAGSGELFF.

CDR3 loop: CASSQISNEQFF. DNA for the CDR3: TGCGCCAGCAGCCAAATTTCGAATGAGCAGTTCTTC. The chain is built from TRBV4-1 and TRBJ2-1, with D uncertain. V gave up 2 bases and J gave up 7 bases, with 6 bases separating them. Germline loops: CDR1 MGHRA, CDR2 YSYEKL. The CDR3 length is 12 residues.

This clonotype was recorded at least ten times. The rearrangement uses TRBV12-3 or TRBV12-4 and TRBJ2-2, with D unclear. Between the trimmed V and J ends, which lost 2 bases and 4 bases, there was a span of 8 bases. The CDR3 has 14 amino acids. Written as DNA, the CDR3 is TGTGCCAGCAGTTTATTTAGGGTCACCGGGGAGCTGTTTTTT. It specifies CASSLFRVTGELFF.

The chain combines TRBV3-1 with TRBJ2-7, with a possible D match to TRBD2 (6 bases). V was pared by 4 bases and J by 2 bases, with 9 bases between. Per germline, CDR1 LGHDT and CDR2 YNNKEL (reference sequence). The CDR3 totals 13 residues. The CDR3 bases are TGTGCCAGCAGCCGACGACTAGCCTACGAGCAGTACTTC. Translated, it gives CASSRRLAYEQYF.

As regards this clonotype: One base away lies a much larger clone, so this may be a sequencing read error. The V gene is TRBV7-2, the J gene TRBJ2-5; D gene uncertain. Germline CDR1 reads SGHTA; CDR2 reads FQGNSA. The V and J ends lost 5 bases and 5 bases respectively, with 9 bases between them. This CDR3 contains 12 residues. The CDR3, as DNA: TGTGCCAGCAGCCCCCTCCACGAGACCCAGTACTTC. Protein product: CASSPLHETQYF.

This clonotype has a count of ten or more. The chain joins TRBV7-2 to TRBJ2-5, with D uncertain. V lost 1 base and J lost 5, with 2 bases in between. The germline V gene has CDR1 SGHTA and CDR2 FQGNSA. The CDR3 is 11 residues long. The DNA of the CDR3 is TGTGCCAGCAGCTTAGACGAGACCCAGTACTTC. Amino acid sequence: CASSLDETQYF.

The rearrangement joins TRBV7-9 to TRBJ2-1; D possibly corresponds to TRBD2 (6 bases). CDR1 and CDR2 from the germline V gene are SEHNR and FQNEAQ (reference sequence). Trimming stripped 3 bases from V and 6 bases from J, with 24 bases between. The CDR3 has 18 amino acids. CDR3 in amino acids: CASSFKGLPMLGGNEQFF. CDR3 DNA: TGTGCCAGCAGCTTCAAGGGACTCCCGATGTTGGGGGGCAATGAGCAGTTCTTC.

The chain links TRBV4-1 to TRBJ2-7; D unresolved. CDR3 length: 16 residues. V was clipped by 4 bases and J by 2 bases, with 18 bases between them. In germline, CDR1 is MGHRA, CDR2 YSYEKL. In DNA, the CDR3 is TGCGCCAGCAGCCCCCTGGAAACTACGGCAGCCTACGAGCAGTACTTC. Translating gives CASSPLETTAAYEQYF.

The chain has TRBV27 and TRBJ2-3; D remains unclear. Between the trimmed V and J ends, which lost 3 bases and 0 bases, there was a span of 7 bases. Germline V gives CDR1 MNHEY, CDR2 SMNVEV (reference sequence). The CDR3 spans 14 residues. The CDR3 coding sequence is TGTGCCAGCAGTTTGCAGACTAGCACAGATACGCAGTATTTT. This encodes CASSLQTSTDTQYF.

The DNA of the CDR3 is TGTGCCAGCAACATACAGGGGGCGAGCTATGGCTACACCTTC. Protein sequence: CASNIQGASYGYTF. The rearrangement uses TRBV6-6 and TRBJ1-2; the match to TRBD1 covers 9 bases. Germline V gene data show CDR1 as MNHNY and CDR2 as SVGAGI (reference sequence). This CDR3 spans 14 amino acids. After removal of 7 bases from V and 4 bases from J, the junction contained 7 bases not matched to a gene.

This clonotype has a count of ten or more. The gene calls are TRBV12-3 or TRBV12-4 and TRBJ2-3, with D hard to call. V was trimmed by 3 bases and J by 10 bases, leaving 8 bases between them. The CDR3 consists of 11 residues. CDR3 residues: CASSLANAQYF. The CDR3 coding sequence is TGTGCCAGCAGTTTGGCGAATGCGCAGTATTTT.

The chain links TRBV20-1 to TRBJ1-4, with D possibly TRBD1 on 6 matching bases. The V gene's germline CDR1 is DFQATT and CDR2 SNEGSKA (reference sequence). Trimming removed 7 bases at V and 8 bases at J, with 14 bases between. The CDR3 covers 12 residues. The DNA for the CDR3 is TGCAGTGTGGGGGGCCGGCGCGAAAAACTGTTTTTT. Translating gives CSVGGRREKLFF.

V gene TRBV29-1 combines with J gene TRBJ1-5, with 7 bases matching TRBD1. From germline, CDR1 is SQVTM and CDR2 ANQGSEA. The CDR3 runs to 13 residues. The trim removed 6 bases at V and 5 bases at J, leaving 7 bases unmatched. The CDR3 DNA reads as TGCAGCGTCAGACAGGGAGAGCATCAGCCCCAGCATTTT. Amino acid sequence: CSVRQGEHQPQHF. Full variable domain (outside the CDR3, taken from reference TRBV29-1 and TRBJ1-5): SAVISQKPSRDICQRGTSLTIQCQVDSQVTMMFWYRQQPGQSLTLIATANQGSEATYESGFVIDKFPISRPNLTFSTLTVSNMSPEDSSIYLCSVRQGEHQPQHFGDGTRLSIL.

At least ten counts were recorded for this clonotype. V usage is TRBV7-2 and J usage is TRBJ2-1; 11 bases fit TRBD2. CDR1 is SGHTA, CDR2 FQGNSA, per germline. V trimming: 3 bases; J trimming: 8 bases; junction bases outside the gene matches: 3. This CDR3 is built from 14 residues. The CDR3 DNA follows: TGTGCCAGCAGCTTTAGCGGGGGGGTGGATGAGCAGTTCTTC. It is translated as CASSFSGGVDEQFF.

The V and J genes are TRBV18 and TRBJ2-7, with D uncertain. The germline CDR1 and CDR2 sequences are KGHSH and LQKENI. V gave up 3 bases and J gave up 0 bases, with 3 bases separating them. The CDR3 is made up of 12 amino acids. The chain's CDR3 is CASSPGSYEQYV. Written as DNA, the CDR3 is TGTGCCAGCTCACCCGGCTCCTACGAGCAGTACGTC.

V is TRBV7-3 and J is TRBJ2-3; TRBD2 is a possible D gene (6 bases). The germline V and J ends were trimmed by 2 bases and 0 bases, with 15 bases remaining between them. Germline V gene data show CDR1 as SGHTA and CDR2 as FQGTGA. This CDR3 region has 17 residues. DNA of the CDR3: TGTGCCAGCAGCTTAGGGGCCGGGACTCCTAGCACAGATACGCAGTATTTT. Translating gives CASSLGAGTPSTDTQYF. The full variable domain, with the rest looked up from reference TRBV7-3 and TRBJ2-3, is GAGVSQTPSNKVTEKGKYVELRCDPISGHTALYWYRQSLGQGPEFLIYFQGTGAADDSGLPNDRFFAVRPEGSVSTLKIQRTERGDSAVYLCASSLGAGTPSTDTQYFGPGTRLTVL.

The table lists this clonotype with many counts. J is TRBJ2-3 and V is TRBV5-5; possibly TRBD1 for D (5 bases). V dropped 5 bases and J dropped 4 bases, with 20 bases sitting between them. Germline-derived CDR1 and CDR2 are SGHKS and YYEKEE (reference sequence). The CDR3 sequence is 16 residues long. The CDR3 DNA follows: TGTGCCAGCAGGTCCGGCCCCGCGGTCAGGGCAGATACGCAGTATTTT. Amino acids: CASRSGPAVRADTQYF.

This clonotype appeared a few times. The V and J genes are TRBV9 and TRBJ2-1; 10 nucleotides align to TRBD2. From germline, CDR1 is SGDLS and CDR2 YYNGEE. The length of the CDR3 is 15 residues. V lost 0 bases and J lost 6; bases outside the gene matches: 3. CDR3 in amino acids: CASSVASGGLNEQFF. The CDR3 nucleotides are TGTGCCAGCAGCGTAGCTAGCGGGGGCCTCAATGAGCAGTTCTTC.

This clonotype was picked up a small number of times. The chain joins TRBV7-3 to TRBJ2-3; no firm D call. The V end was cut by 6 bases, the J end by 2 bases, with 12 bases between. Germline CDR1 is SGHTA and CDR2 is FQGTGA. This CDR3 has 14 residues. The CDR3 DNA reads TGTGCCAGCAGGATGACCGGTACCACAGATACGCAGTATTTT. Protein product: CASRMTGTTDTQYF.

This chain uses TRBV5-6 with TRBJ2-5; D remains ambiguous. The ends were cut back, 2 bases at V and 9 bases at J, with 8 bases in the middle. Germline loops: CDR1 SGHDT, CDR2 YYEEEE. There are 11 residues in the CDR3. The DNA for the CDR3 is TGTGCCAGCAGCTTACTTGAGGCCCAGTACTTC. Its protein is CASSLLEAQYF.

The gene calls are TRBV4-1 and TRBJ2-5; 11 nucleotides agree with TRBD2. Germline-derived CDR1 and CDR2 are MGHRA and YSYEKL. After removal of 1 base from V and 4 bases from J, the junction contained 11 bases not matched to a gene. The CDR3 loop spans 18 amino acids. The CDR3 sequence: CASSQAALAGGGRETQYF. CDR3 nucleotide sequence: TGCGCCAGCAGCCAAGCGGCGCTAGCGGGGGGCGGGCGAGAGACCCAGTACTTC.

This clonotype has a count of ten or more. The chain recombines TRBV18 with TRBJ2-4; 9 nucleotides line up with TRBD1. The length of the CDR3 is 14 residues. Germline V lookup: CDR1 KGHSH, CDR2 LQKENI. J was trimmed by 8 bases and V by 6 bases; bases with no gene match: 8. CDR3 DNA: TGTGCCAGCTCGGGGACAGGGTTAAAGGACATTCAGTACTTC. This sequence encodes CASSGTGLKDIQYF.